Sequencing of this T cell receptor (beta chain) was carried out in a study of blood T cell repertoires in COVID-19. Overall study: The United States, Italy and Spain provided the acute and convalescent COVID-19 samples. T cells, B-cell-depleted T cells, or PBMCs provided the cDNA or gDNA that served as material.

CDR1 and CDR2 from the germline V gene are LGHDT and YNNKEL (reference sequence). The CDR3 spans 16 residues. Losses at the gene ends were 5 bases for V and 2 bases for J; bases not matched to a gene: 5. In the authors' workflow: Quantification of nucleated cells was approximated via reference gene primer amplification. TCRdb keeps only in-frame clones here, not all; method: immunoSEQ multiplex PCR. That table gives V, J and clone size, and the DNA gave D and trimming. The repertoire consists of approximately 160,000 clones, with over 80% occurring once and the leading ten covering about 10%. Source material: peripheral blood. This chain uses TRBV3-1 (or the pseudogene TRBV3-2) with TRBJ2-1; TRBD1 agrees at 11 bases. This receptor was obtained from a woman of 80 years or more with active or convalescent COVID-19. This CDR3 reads CASSARTGGTYNEQFF. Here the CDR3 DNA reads TGTGCCAGCAGCGCCCGGACAGGGGGCACCTACAATGAGCAGTTCTTC.